These 16 T cell receptor beta chains were sequenced from one sample in a study of T cells expressing NK-cell markers. TCRdb reanalyzed the 5' RACE reads, giving one entry per CDR3 protein sequence and no DNA. This sample's table has approximately 15,000 distinct CDR3 sequences. The sample consisted of blood T cells: a sorted CD56 or NKG2C T cell subset, CD4+ or CD8+ T cells, or bulk PBMC T cells (not recorded which). Every receptor here comes from a man aged 18 to 69 in good health.

The rearrangement uses TRBV27 and TRBJ2-5. This CDR3 is built from 16 residues. The germline V gene encodes CDR1 MNHEY and CDR2 SMNVEV (reference sequence). The CDR3 loop is CASRPYWGNEQETQYF.

The rearrangement uses TRBV10-2 and TRBJ1-1; the D call from TCRdb, TRBD1, cannot be confirmed without DNA. Germline-derived CDR1 and CDR2 are WSHSY and SAAADI. CDR3 length: 17 amino acids. CDR3: CASTTSGTGGLDTEAFF.

This chain links TRBV5-1 with TRBJ1-4. The CDR3 runs to 14 residues. Germline CDR1 is SGHRS and CDR2 is YFSETQ. CDR3 sequence reads: CASSRSTTNEKLFF.

This chain uses TRBV20-1 with TRBJ2-1; no DNA is available, so the TRBD2 call from TCRdb remains unchecked. The CDR3 extends over 12 amino acids. Germline V CDR1 and CDR2: DFQATT, SNEGSKA (reference sequence). CDR3 amino acids: CSAARVGYEQFF.

The chain is built from TRBV7-2 and TRBJ2-5; TCRdb selects TRBD1, and the lack of DNA leaves this call unchecked. Germline V gene lookup returns CDR1 SGHTA and CDR2 FQGNSA. There are 16 residues in the CDR3. CDR3 sequence reads: CASSSPPGARQETQYF.

The chain couples TRBV5-1 to TRBJ2-7; TCRdb lists TRBD1, though no DNA is available to test this call. Germline V gene lookup returns CDR1 SGHRS and CDR2 YFSETQ. The CDR3 has 17 amino acids. CDR3: CASSLTVRDIHSYEQYF.

CDR3 amino acids: CSARDSTSGRAGEQFF. This chain connects TRBV20-1 to TRBJ2-1; TCRdb's D gene call, TRBD2, goes unchecked for lack of DNA. The CDR3 extends over 16 amino acids. Per the germline V gene, CDR1 is DFQATT and CDR2 is SNEGSKA (reference sequence).

The V gene is TRBV7-9, the J gene TRBJ1-1. This CDR3 is built from 12 residues. The germline V gene has CDR1 SEHNR and CDR2 FQNEAQ (reference sequence). CDR3 loop: CASNSNPSEAFF.

This chain uses TRBV20-1 with TRBJ2-2. This CDR3 has 13 amino acids. Germline V gives CDR1 DFQATT, CDR2 SNEGSKA (reference sequence). The CDR3 sequence is CSAIYPNTGELFF.

The chain joins TRBV21-1 to TRBJ2-1; TCRdb's D call, TRBD2, is unchecked because there is no DNA. TRBV21-1 is flagged as a pseudogene. The CDR3 contains 17 residues. This CDR3 reads CASSKVVSGRARGEQFF.

This rearrangement joins TRBV10-3 to TRBJ2-1. The CDR3 is 13 residues long. The germline V gene has CDR1 ENHRY and CDR2 SYGVKD. This chain's CDR3 is CAISVNSYNEQFF.

The V and J genes are TRBV20-1 and TRBJ1-2. The V gene's germline CDR1 is DFQATT and CDR2 SNEGSKA (reference sequence). The CDR3 totals 13 residues. The CDR3 sequence is CSAGGILANGYTF.

The chain recombines TRBV5-1 with TRBJ2-7; there is no DNA to check the TCRdb D call of TRBD1. Germline loops: CDR1 SGHRS, CDR2 YFSETQ. The CDR3 is made up of 14 amino acids. The CDR3 sequence is CASSLAPGFYEQYF.

This sequence joins TRBV29-1 and TRBJ1-5; TCRdb reports TRBD1, a call that lacks DNA to check it against. The germline CDR1 and CDR2 sequences are SQVTM and ANQGSEA. CDR3 length equals 14 residues. The CDR3 sequence: CSVGDRDSNQPQHF.

V and J are TRBV4-3 and TRBJ2-1; TCRdb calls TRBD2, which cannot be checked without DNA. The CDR3 totals 16 residues. The germline V gene has CDR1 LGHNA and CDR2 YSLEER. The CDR3: CASSQGTGGTRNEQFF.

J is TRBJ2-2 and V is TRBV11-2; TCRdb proposes TRBD2, but this gene call is untestable without DNA. There are 14 residues in the CDR3. In germline, CDR1 is SGHAT, CDR2 FQNNGV. CDR3 sequence reads: CASTLAAGAGELFF.